The 3 T cell receptor beta chains below were found in one sample sequenced in a study of response to subunit inactivated influenza vaccine listed by TCRdb under 2018. The library was built by means of RT-PCR. Data came from an Illumina HiSeq 2500. The raw public reads went through TCRdb reprocessing: fastp at Q25, MiXCR clone calling, in-frame beta chains kept. Rows with one shared CDR3 protein collapse into an entry with the most common genes and DNA. For this sample there are roughly 700,000 distinct CDR3 sequences; roughly 13% appear just once. The top ten hold less than 9% of the sample. Sequences were derived from PBMCs from blood, sampled 14 days before vaccination. The source is a man between 45 and 60 years old who received an inactivated influenza vaccine. Donor details come from another sample of the same person, matched by shared clones.

The chain has TRBV4-2 and TRBJ2-3; 8 positions match TRBD1. Germline CDR1 is LGHNA and CDR2 is YNFKEQ. This CDR3 contains 15 residues. J was trimmed by 0 bases and V by 3 bases; bases with no gene match: 2. In DNA form, the CDR3 reads TGTGCCAGCAGCCACCGGGACAGGAGCACAGATACGCAGTATTTT. As protein: CASSHRDRSTDTQYF.

This clonotype has more than one count but fewer than ten. The chain combines TRBV19 with TRBJ1-5; D unclear. The CDR3 extends over 18 amino acids. The germline CDR1 and CDR2 sequences are LNHDA and SQIVND (reference sequence). Trimming left V 4 bases short and J 7 bases short, with 26 bases between. CDR3 protein: CASSTTLLRRRAEQPQHF. The CDR3 DNA sequence: TGTGCCAGTAGTACCACTCTTCTAAGGCGACGGGCAGAACAGCCCCAGCATTTT.

This clonotype has only a few counts. This chain uses TRBV12-3 or TRBV12-4 with TRBJ2-3, with TRBD2 identical over 9 bases. The CDR3 runs 15 residues. V dropped 6 bases and J dropped 4; count of bases not matched to a gene: 8. For the CDR3, the DNA is TGTGCCAGCAGCTCCCGAGCGGGGGGCTCAGATACGCAGTATTTT. It specifies CASSSRAGGSDTQYF.